These 15 T cell receptor beta chains originate from one sample sequenced in a study of blood T cells in healthy people across ages. A second about 7 to 12 cycle PCR used barcoded and J-beta primers. TCRdb ran MiXCR on the 5' RACE reads and lists one entry per CDR3 protein. The sample consists of roughly 800,000 distinct CDR3 sequences, roughly 60% of them appearing once. The source material was blood. These TCRs come from a man under 40 in good health.

This clonotype was seen just once. In nucleotides, the CDR3 is TGCAGTGGGAGGCTAGCGGTCACAGATACGCAGTATTTT. Translation gives CSGRLAVTDTQYF. This sequence joins TRBV20-1 and TRBJ2-3; 7 bases align to TRBD2. Unmatched junction bases numbered 6, after V lost 7 bases and J lost 2 bases. Germline V lookup: CDR1 DFQATT, CDR2 SNEGSKA (reference sequence). The length of the CDR3 is 13 residues.

This clonotype was counted between two and nine times. This sequence joins TRBV12-3 or TRBV12-4 and TRBJ2-7, with a possible D match to TRBD1 (8 bases). This CDR3 has 16 amino acids. Deletions cut 6 bases from V and 4 bases from J, with 22 bases between. In DNA, the CDR3 is TGTGCCAGCAGGACAGGGGCAACAACTAGCGCTTACGAGCAGTACTTC. This sequence encodes CASRTGATTSAYEQYF.

This chain links TRBV20-1 with TRBJ2-1; 7 bases align to TRBD2. Germline V gene sequence: CDR1 DFQATT, CDR2 SNEGSKA (reference sequence). V was clipped by 1 base and J by 0 bases; unmatched bases: 3. The CDR3 covers 15 residues. CDR3 coding DNA: TGCAGTGCTAGAGGAGCGGGGAGCTCCTACAATGAGCAGTTCTTC. It encodes CSARGAGSSYNEQFF.

This clonotype was counted only a few times. This chain connects TRBV28 to TRBJ2-6; D gene uncertain. Germline assignment: CDR1 MDHEN and CDR2 SYDVKM. The CDR3 has 14 amino acids. V was shortened by 2 bases and J by 2 bases, with 4 bases between the two germline ends. The CDR3 region is CASSLVPGANVLTF. CDR3 bases: TGTGCCAGCAGTTTAGTCCCTGGGGCCAACGTCCTGACTTTC.

This clonotype has more than one count but fewer than ten. The gene calls are TRBV12-3 or TRBV12-4 and TRBJ2-5; D not certain. CDR3 length equals 12 residues. Trimming stripped 4 bases from V and 11 bases from J, with 14 bases between. The CDR3 sequence: CASSSPNLWQYF. DNA of the CDR3: TGTGCCAGCAGTTCTCCAAACTTGTGGCAGTACTTC.

The rearrangement links TRBV7-2 to TRBJ2-2; the D gene could be TRBD1 or TRBD2 (5 bases each). CDR3 length: 15 amino acids. Germline CDR1 and CDR2: SGHTA and FQGNSA. Trimming shortened V by 1 base and J by 4 bases, and 10 bases separated the two germline ends. The CDR3 spells CASSLVAGSTGELFF. The CDR3 DNA sequence: TGTGCCAGCAGCTTAGTGGCAGGGAGCACCGGGGAGCTGTTTTTT.

The V call is TRBV6-5, the J call TRBJ1-2, with D unclear. CDR1 is MNHEY and CDR2 is SVGAGI in the germline V gene. There are 14 residues in the CDR3. With 4 bases removed from V and 4 bases from J, the gap between germline ends came to 13 bases. The CDR3 nucleotides are TGTGCCAGCAGTTCCCTGGGCTCCTTCTATGGCTACACCTTC. It encodes CASSSLGSFYGYTF.

As concerns this clonotype: A much bigger clone sits one base away, suggesting this may be a read error. The chain recombines TRBV7-2 with TRBJ2-7, with 9 bases that match TRBD2. The DNA end lines up better with TRBJ2-5; the J call may be wrong. The CDR3 covers 15 residues. The germline V gene encodes CDR1 SGHTA and CDR2 FQGNSA. The CDR3 loop reads CASSPLAGVEETQYF. CDR3 sequence (DNA): TGTGCCAGCAGCCCCTTAGCGGGAGTGGAGGAGACCCAGTACTTC.

In DNA, the CDR3 is TGTGCCAGCAGCTTAGTGGGAGGGGACTCCTACGAGCAGTACTTC. Its translation: CASSLVGGDSYEQYF. The V gene is TRBV7-2, the J gene TRBJ2-7; 7 bases fit TRBD2. V trimming: 1 base; J trimming: 0 bases; junction bases outside the gene matches: 3. In germline, CDR1 is SGHTA, CDR2 FQGNSA. The CDR3 contains 15 residues.

This clonotype has a handful of counts. The chain employs TRBV4-2 and TRBJ1-1, with D perhaps TRBD1 (6 bases). Trimming took 1 base from V and 4 from J, leaving 13 bases between them. CDR1 and CDR2 from the germline V gene are LGHNA and YNFKEQ. The CDR3 spans 15 residues. The CDR3: CASSQVRGDVTEAFF. As DNA, the CDR3 is TGTGCCAGCAGCCAAGTTAGGGGGGATGTCACTGAAGCTTTCTTT.

The V call is TRBV15, the J call TRBJ1-5; no firm D call. The V gene's germline CDR1 is LNHNV and CDR2 YYDKDF (reference sequence). With 3 bases removed from V and 11 bases from J, the gap between germline ends came to 11 bases. The CDR3 has 12 amino acids. The CDR3 nucleotides are TGTGCCACCAGCAGGGACGCGTCAGCCCAGCATTTT. It translates to CATSRDASAQHF.

The rearrangement uses TRBV12-3 or TRBV12-4 and TRBJ2-1; no firm D call. The ends were cut back, 6 bases at V and 7 bases at J, with 10 bases in the middle. The CDR3 consists of 12 residues. The CDR3 bases are TGTGCCAGCAGGTTGGACGAGAATGAGCAGTTCTTC. Its translation: CASRLDENEQFF.

Only one count was recorded for this clonotype. Here the CDR3 reads CASRTSPSYEQYF. CDR3 sequence (DNA): TGTGCCAGCAGGACCTCACCGTCCTACGAGCAGTACTTC. The chain joins TRBV12-3 or TRBV12-4 to TRBJ2-7; D unresolved. The CDR3 runs 13 residues. The V and J ends lost 6 bases and 1 base respectively, with 10 bases between them.

This clonotype was counted a few times. The chain links TRBV9 to TRBJ2-7; no firm D call. The V gene's germline CDR1 is SGDLS and CDR2 YYNGEE. This CDR3 has 14 residues. Trimming removed 4 bases from V and 2 bases from J, with 13 bases in between. This CDR3 is CASSTGSAPYEQYF. For the CDR3, the DNA is TGTGCCAGCAGCACCGGGTCGGCACCCTACGAGCAGTACTTC. Looking up the rest from reference TRBV9 and TRBJ2-7 gives the full variable domain: DSGVTQTPKHLITATGQRVTLRCSPRSGDLSVYWYQQSLDQGLQFLIQYYNGEERAKGNILERFSAQQFPDLHSELNLSSLELGDSALYFCASSTGSAPYEQYFGPGTRLTVT.

Details on this clonotype: A read error may account for a junction end that differs from germline. The V call is TRBV14, the J call TRBJ2-1; 11 nucleotides line up with TRBD2. TRBJ2-7 matches the DNA end more closely, so the J call is doubtful. Germline V CDR1 and CDR2: SGHDN, FVKESK. The CDR3 has 19 amino acids. As DNA, the CDR3 is TGCGCCAGCAGCCAAAAGCTAGCGGGGGGTTTTAGCTCCTACAATGAGCAGTACTTC. Its protein is CASSQKLAGGFSSYNEQYF.